The TCR beta chain under discussion was sequenced for a study of shared clonotypes between healthy human individuals. Remarks on this clone: Its target is not known.

In germline, CDR1 is SGHVS, CDR2 FNYEAQ. This CDR3 comprises 15 residues. V lost 6 bases to trimming and J lost 8 bases; unmatched junction nucleotides: 12. Study results and limitations: Lower generation probabilities were found for non-shared clonotypes than for those shared by all four donors.

Assay used: immunoSEQ multiplex PCR; TCRdb lists only in-frame clones, some missing. Altogether 660,000 or so clones are present, 90% to 97% being singletons, with the ten largest covering 0.11%. CD45RO-negative, CCR7-selected cells formed the naive CD8 fraction, which excluded terminally differentiated effector memory CD45RA+ cells. Sample: naive CD8+ T cells sorted from blood. The V call is TRBV7-6, the J call TRBJ2-1; 8 positions agree with TRBD2. The receptor was derived from a woman younger than 45 in good health. CDR3: CASRPHSGSGDEQFF. The CDR3 DNA follows: TGTGCCAGCAGACCACACAGCGGGAGTGGCGATGAGCAGTTCTTC.